This TCR beta chain derives from a study of T cell changes during pregnancy in multiple sclerosis. The CDR3 is made up of 13 amino acids. Trimming stripped 5 bases from V and 3 bases from J, with 10 bases between. Germline CDR1 MNHNS, CDR2 SASEGT. Repertoires were generated with immunoSEQ multiplex PCR, while TCRdb's copy carries only in-frame clones and drops some. The sample has tens of thousands of clones, around 90% seen once. This clonotype originated in a female donor in good health, enrolled as a control in a pregnancy study. Material: peripheral blood, obtained in the first trimester of pregnancy. The gene calls are TRBV6-1 and TRBJ1-2; D is possibly TRBD1 (6 bases). CDR3 sequence: CASSLSGDYGYTF. The CDR3 coding sequence is TGTGCCAGCAGTTTGTCAGGGGACTATGGCTACACCTTC.